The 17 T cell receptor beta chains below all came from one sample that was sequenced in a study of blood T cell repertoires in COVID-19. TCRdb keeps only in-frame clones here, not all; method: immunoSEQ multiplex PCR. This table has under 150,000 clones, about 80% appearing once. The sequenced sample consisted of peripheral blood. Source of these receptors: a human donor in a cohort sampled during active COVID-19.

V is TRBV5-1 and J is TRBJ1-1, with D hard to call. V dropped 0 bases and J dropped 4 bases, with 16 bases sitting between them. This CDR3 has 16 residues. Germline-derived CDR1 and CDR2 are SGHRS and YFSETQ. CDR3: CASSLAGYNRITEAFF. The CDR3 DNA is TGCGCCAGCAGCTTGGCGGGTTATAATAGGATCACTGAAGCTTTCTTT.

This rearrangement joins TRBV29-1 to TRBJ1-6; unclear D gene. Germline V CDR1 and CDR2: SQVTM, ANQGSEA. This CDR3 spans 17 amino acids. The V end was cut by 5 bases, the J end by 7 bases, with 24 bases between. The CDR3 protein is CSVIGQADVRLNSPLHF. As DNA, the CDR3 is TGCAGCGTTATTGGGCAGGCTGATGTTCGGTTGAATTCACCCCTCCACTTT.

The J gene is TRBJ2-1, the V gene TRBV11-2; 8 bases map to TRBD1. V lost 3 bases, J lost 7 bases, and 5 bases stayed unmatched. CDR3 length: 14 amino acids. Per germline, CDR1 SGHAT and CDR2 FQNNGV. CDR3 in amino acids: CASSFGQGRNEQFF. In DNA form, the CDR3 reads TGTGCCAGCAGCTTCGGACAGGGCAGGAATGAGCAGTTCTTC.

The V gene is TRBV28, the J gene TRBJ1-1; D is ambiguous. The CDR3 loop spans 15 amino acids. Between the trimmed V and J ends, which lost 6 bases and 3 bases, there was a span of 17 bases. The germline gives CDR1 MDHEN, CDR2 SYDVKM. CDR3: CASSSSGQAHTEAFF. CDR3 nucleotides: TGTGCCAGCAGCTCCAGCGGGCAGGCCCACACTGAAGCTTTCTTT. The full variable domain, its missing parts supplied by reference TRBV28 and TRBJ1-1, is DVKVTQSSRYLVKRTGEKVFLECVQDMDHENMFWYRQDPGLGLRLIYFSYDVKMKEKGDIPEGYSVSREKKERFSLILESASTNQTSMYLCASSSSGQAHTEAFFGQGTRLTVV.

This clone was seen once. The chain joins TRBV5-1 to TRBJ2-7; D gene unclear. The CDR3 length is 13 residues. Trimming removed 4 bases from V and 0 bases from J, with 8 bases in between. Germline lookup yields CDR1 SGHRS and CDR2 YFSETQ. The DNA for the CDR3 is TGCGCCAGCAGCATTGGTAGCTCCTACGAGCAGTACTTC. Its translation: CASSIGSSYEQYF.

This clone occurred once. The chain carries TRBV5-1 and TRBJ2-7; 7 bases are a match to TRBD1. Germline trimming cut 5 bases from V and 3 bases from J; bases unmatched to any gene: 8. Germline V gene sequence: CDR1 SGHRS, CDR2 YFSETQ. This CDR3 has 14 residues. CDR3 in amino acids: CASRAGTALYEQYF. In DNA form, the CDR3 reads TGCGCCAGCAGGGCCGGGACAGCCCTCTACGAGCAGTACTTC.

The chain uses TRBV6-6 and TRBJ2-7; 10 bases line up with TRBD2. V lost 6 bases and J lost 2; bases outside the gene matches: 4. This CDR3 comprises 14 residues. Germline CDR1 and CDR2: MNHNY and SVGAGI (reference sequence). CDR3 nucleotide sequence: TGTGCCAGCAGCTCCACTAGCGGGACCTACGAGCAGTACTTC. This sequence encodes CASSSTSGTYEQYF.

The CDR3 nucleotides are TGTGCCAGTAGTATAGGGACAGGCTATAGCAATCAGCCCCAGCATTTT. Translation: CASSIGTGYSNQPQHF. This chain uses TRBV19 with TRBJ1-5; TRBD1 agrees at 7 bases. CDR3 length equals 16 residues. Trimming cost V 1 base and J 0 bases; bases outside gene matches: 3. Germline V gene lookup returns CDR1 LNHDA and CDR2 SQIVND (reference sequence).

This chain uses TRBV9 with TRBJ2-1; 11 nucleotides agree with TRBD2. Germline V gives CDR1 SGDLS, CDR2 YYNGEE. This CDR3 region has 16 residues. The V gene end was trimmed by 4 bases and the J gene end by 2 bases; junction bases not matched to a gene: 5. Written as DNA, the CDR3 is TGTGCCAGCAGCCACGCGACTAGCGGGGCCTACAATGAGCAGTTCTTC. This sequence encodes CASSHATSGAYNEQFF.

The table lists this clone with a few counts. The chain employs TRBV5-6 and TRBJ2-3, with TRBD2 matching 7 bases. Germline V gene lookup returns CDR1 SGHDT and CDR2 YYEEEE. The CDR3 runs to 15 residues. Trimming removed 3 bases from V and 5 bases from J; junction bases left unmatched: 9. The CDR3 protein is CASSSPPAGEDTQYF. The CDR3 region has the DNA TGTGCCAGCAGCTCTCCCCCTGCGGGAGAAGATACGCAGTATTTT.

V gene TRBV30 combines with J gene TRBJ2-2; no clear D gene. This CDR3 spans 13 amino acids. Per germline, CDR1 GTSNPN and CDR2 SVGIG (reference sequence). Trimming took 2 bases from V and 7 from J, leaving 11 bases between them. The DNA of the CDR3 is TGTGCCTGGAGTTCCAACTTCAACGGGGAGCTGTTTTTT. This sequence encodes CAWSSNFNGELFF.

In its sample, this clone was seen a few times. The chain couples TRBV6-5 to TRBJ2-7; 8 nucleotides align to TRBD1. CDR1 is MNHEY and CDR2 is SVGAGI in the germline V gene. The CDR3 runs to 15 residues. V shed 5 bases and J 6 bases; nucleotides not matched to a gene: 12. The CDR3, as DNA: TGTGCCAGCAGTAACCAAGGGACAGGAGCCCGCGAGCAGTACTTC. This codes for CASSNQGTGAREQYF.

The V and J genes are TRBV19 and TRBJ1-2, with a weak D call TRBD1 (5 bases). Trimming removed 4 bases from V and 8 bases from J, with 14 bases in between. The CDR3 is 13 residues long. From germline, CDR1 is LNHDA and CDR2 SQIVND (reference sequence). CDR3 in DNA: TGTGCCAGTAGTACCTCCAGGGCGAGCGGCTACACCTTC. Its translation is CASSTSRASGYTF.

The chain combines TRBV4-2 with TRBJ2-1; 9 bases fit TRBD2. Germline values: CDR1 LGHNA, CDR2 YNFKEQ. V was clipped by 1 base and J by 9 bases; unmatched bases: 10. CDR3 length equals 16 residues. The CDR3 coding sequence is TGTGCCAGCAGCCAAGTGATAGCGGGGGCCCGGGGTGAGCAGTTCTTC. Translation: CASSQVIAGARGEQFF.

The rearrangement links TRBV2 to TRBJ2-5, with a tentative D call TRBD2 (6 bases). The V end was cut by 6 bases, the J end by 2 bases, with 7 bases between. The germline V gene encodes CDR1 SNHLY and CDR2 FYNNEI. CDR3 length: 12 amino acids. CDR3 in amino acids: CASRGGQETQYF. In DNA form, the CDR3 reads TGTGCCAGCAGGGGGGGTCAAGAGACCCAGTACTTC.

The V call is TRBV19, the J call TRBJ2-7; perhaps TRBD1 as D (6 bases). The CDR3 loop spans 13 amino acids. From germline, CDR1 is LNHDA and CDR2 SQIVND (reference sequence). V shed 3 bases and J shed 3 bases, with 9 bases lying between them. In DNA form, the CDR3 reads TGTGCCAGTAGTATCGGCAGGGGCTACGAGCAGTACTTC. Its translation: CASSIGRGYEQYF.

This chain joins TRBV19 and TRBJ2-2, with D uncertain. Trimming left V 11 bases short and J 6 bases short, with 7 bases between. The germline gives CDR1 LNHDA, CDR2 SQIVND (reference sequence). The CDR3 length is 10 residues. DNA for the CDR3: TGTGCCGTGAGGTCCGGGGAGCTGTTTTTT. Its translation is CAVRSGELFF.